This T cell receptor beta chain was sequenced for a study of T-cell reconstitution after alpha-beta-depleted transplantation in children. This clonotype was seen many times. Its antigen is still unknown. This CDR3 is 11 amino acids long. The V segment lost 6 bases and the J segment 12 bases; nucleotides outside the gene matches: 8. The germline V gene has CDR1 SEHNR and CDR2 FQNEAQ (reference sequence). Study results and limitations: There were some patients whose high TCRbeta diversity at day 60 came from surviving recipient T cells and thymic progenitors. One year after transplant, T-cell counts and diversity came mostly from newly produced T cells. Several hundred rapidly expanded clones from non-depleted graft cells reportedly supplied alpha-beta T cells about two months post-transplant.

Molecular barcoding with unique molecular identifiers was used for the TCRbeta library. TCRdb redid the calling of the PCR reads with MiXCR, one entry per CDR3 protein. The sample lists over 25,000 distinct CDR3 sequences, 6.4% occurring once. This chain uses TRBV7-9 with TRBJ2-7, with 7 nucleotides matching TRBD1. Sequencing used peripheral blood, obtained 60 days after TCRalphabeta/CD19-depleted stem cell transplant. The sequence was obtained from a child less than two years old who had a stem cell transplant for acute myeloid leukemia, so the T cells may come from the graft donor. CDR3 in amino acids: CASRIDREVYF. The DNA for the CDR3 is TGTGCCAGCAGAATCGACAGGGAAGTGTACTTC.